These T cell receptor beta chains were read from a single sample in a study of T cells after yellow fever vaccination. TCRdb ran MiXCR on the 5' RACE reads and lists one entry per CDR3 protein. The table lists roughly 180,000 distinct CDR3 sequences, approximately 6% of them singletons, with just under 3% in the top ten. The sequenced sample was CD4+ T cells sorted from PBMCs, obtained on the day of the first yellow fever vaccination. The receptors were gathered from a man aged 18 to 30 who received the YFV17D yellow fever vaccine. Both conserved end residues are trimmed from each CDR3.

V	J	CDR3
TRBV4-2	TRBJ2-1	ASSQVGVPYNEQF
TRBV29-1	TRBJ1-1	SVEWDRVHTEAF
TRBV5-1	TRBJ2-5	ASSSRTDPGTQY
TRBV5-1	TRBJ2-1	ASSLASPGNEQF
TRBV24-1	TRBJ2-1	ATSEPGTGSEQF
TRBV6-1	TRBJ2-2	ASTIYRGTGELF
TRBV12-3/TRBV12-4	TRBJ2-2	ASTAGGRSGELF
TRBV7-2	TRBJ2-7	ASSPRLAGTYEQY
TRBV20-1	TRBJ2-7	SAKDPGTGTYEQY
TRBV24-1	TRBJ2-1	ATRNQRPFSGNYNEQF
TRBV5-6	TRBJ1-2	ASGSWGGYT
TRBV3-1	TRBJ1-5	ASSPDSNQPQH
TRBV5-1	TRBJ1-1	ASSFDRYTEAF
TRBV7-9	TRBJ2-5	ASSSGQGFGNQETQY
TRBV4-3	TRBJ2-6	ASSRYPGQGSGANVLT
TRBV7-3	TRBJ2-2	ASSLGSTGELF
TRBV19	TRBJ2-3	ASTSHLAGITDTQY
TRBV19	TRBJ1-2	ASSILGHGYT
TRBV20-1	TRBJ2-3	SAGGGTDTQY
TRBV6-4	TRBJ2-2	ASSRLAGWSSTGELF
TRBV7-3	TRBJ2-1	ASSLTMTSGGGYNEQF
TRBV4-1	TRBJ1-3	ASSHSGPISGNTIY